What follows is one T cell receptor (beta chain) and its context. What it binds is unknown. This sample stems from a study of long-term antiretroviral therapy in people with HIV. Study-wide results and limits: Clones that expanded before ART (that is, prior to treatment) dominated the repertoire at all time points. Post-ART diversity increased but stayed below transplant donor controls.

Runs used v3.0 of the immunoSEQ assay and were done at survey level. The target of sequencing was roughly 40,000-55,000 T-cell genomes per sample. Only in-frame clones appear in the TCRdb table, and some are missing; sequencing was by immunoSEQ multiplex PCR. The sample includes 20,000 to 25,000 clones, around 79% of them seen just once. Germline V gene data show CDR1 as GTSNPN and CDR2 as SVGIG (reference sequence). The CDR3 is made up of 12 amino acids. Deletions cut 3 bases from V and 10 bases from J, with 13 bases between. Treatment for all HIV-infected participants took place in the United States.

V gene TRBV30 combines with J gene TRBJ2-1; no firm D call. This clonotype was obtained from a woman aged 40 to 55 with HIV. The sample here was unsorted PBMCs, taken 4.1 years after starting antiretroviral therapy. CDR3 amino acids: CAWRGIGLEQFF. CDR3 nucleotides: TGTGCCTGGAGGGGGATAGGGTTAGAGCAGTTCTTC.